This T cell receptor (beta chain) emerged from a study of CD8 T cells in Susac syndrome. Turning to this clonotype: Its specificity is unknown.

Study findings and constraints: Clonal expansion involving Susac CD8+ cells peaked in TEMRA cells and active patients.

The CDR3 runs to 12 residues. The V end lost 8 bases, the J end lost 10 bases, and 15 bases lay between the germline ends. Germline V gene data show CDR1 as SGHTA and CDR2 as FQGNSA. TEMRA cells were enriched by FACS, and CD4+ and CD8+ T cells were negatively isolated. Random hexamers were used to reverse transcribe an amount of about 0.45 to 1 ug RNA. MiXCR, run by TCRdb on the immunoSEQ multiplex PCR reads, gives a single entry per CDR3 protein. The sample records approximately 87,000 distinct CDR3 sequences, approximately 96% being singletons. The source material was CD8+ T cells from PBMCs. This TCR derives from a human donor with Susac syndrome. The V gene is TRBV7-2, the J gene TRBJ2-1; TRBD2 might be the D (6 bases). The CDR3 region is CASRLAYYEQFF. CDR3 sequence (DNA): TGTGCCAGCCGTCTAGCGTATTACGAGCAGTTCTTC.